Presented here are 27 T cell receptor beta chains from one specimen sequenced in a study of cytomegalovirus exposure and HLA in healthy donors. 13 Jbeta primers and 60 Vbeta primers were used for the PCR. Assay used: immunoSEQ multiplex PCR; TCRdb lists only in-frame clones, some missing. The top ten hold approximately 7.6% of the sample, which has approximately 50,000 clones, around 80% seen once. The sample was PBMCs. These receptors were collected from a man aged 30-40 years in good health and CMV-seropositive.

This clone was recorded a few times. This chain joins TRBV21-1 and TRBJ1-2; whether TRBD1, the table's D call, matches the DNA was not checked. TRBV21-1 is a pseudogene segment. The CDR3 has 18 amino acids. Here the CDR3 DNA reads TGTGCCAGCAGCAAAGTAGTCGGACAGGGCCTTCTTAACTATGGCTACACCTTC. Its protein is CASSKVVGQGLLNYGYTF.

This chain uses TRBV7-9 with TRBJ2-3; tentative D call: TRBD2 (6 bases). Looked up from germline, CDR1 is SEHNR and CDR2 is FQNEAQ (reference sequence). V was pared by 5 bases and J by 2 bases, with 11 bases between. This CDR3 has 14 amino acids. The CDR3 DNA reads TGTGCCAGCAGCGGCGAGGGACTCACAGATACGCAGTATTTT. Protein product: CASSGEGLTDTQYF.

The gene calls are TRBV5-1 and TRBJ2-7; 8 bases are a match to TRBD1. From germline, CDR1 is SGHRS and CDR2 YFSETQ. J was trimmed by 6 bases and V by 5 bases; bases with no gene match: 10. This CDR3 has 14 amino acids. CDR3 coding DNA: TGCGCCAGCAGAATTTCAGGGGGCCTAGTCGAGCAGTACTTC. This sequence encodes CASRISGGLVEQYF.

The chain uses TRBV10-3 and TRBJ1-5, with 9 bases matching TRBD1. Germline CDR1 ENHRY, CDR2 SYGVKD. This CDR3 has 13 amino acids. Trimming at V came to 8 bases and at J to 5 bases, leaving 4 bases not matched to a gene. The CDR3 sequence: CAIGRDRDQPQHF. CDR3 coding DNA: TGTGCCATCGGACGGGACAGGGATCAGCCCCAGCATTTT.

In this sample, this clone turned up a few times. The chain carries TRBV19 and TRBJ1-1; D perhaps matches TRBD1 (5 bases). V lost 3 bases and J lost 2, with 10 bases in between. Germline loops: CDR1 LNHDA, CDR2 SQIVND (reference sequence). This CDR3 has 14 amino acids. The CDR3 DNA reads TGTGCCAGTAGTATGGGGCAACTTAACACTGAAGCTTTCTTT. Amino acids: CASSMGQLNTEAFF.

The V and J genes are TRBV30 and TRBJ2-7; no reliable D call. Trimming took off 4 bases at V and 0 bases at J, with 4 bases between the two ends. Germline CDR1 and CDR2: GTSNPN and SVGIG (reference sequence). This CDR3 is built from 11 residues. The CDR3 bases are TGTGCCTGGAAGAGCTCCTACGAGCAGTACTTC. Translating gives CAWKSSYEQYF.

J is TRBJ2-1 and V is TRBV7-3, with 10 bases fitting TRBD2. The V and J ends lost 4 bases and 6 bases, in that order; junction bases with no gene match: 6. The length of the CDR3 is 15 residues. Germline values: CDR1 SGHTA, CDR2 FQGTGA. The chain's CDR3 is CASSSSGGGTNEQFF. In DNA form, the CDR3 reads TGTGCCAGCAGCTCCAGCGGGGGGGGAACCAATGAGCAGTTCTTC. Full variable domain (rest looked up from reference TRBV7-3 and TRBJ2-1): GAGVSQTPSNKVTEKGKYVELRCDPISGHTALYWYRQSLGQGPEFLIYFQGTGAADDSGLPNDRFFAVRPEGSVSTLKIQRTERGDSAVYLCASSSSGGGTNEQFFGPGTRLTVL.

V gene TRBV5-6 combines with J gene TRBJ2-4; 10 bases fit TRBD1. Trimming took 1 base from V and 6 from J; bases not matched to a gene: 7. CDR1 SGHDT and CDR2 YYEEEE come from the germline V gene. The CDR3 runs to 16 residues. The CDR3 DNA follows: TGTGCCAGCAGCTTGTATGGGACAGGGGCAGTAAACATTCAGTACTTC. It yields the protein CASSLYGTGAVNIQYF.

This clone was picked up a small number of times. CDR3 sequence: CASSSTGNGEAFF. The CDR3 region has the DNA TGTGCCAGCAGTTCTACAGGGAATGGTGAAGCTTTCTTT. The rearrangement uses TRBV2 and TRBJ1-1; D possibly corresponds to TRBD1 (6 bases). This CDR3 region has 13 residues. Germline V lookup: CDR1 SNHLY, CDR2 FYNNEI. Trimming took off 5 bases at V and 7 bases at J, with 14 bases between the two ends.

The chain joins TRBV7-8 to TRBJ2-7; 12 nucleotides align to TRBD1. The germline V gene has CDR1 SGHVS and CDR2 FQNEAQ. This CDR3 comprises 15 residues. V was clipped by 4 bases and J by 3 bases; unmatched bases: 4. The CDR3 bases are TGTGCCAGCAGCTCGGGACAGGGGGCTAACTACGAGCAGTACTTC. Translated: CASSSGQGANYEQYF.

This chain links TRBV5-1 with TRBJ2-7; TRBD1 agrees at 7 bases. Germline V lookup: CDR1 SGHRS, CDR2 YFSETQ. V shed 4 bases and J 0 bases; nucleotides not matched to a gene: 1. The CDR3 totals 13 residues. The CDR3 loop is CASSRQGSYEQYF. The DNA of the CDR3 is TGCGCCAGCAGCCGACAGGGCTCCTACGAGCAGTACTTC.

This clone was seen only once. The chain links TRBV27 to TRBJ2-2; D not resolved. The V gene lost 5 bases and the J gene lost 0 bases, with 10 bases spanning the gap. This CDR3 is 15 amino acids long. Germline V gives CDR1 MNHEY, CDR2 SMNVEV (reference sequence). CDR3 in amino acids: CASSTQASNTGELFF. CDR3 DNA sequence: TGTGCCAGCAGTACCCAGGCCTCGAACACCGGGGAGCTGTTTTTT.

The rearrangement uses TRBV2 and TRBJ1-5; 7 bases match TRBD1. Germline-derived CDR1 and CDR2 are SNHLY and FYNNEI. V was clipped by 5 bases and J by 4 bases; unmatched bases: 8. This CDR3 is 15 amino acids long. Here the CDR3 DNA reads TGTGCCAGCAGTCCCAGAGGGGGCGGGAATCAGCCCCAGCATTTT. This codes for CASSPRGGGNQPQHF.

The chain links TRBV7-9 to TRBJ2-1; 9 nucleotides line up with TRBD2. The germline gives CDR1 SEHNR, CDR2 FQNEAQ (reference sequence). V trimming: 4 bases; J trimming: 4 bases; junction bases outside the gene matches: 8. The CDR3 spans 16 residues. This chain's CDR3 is CASSWIAGALYNEQFF. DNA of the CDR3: TGTGCCAGCAGCTGGATAGCGGGGGCCCTATACAATGAGCAGTTCTTC.

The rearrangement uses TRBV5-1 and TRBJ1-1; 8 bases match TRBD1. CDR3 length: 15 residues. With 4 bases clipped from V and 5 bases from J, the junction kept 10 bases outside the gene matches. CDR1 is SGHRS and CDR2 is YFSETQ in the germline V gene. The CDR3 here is CASSTGDRIGTEAFF. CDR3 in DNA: TGCGCCAGCAGCACCGGGGACAGGATAGGGACTGAAGCTTTCTTT.

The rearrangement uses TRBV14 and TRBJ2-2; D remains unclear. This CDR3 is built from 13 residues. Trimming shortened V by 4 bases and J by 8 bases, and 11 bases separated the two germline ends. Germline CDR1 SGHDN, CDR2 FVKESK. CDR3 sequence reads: CASSPFQVGELFF. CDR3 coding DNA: TGTGCCAGCAGCCCGTTTCAGGTGGGGGAGCTGTTTTTT.

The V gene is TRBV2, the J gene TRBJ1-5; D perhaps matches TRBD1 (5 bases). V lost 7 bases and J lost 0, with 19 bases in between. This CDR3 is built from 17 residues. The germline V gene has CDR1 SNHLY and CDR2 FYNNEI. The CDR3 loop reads CASTQGTKWNSNQPQHF. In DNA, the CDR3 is TGTGCCAGCACCCAGGGAACTAAGTGGAATAGCAATCAGCCCCAGCATTTT.

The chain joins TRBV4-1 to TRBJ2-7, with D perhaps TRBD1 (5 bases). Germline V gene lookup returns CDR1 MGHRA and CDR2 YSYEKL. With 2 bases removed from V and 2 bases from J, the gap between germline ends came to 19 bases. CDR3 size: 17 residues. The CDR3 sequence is CASSQPTRNGHPYEQYF. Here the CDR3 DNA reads TGCGCCAGCAGCCAACCCACCCGGAACGGACATCCCTACGAGCAGTACTTC.

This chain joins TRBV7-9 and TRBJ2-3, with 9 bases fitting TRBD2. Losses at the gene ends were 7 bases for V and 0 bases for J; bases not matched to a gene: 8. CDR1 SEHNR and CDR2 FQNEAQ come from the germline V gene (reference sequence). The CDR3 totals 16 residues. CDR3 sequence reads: CASTTRAGGSTDTQYF. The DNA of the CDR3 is TGTGCCAGCACCACTAGGGCGGGGGGGAGCACAGATACGCAGTATTTT.

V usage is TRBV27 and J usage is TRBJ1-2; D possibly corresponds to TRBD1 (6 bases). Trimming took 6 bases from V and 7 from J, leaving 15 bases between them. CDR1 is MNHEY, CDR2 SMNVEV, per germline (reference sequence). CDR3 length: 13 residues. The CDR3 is CASSLQGSVGYTF. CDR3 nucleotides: TGTGCCAGCAGCTTACAGGGTTCTGTTGGCTACACCTTC.

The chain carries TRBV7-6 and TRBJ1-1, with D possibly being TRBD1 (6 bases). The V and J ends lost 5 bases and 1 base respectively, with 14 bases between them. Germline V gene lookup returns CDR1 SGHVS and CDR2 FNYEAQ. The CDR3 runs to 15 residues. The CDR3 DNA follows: TGTGCCAGCAGCGAGAGTAGGGGGGGGAACACTGAAGCTTTCTTT. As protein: CASSESRGGNTEAFF.

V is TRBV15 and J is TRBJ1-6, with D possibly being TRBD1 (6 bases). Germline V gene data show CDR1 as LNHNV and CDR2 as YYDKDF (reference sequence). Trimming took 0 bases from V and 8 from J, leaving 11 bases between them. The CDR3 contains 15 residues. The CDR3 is CATSRDRTGHSPLHF. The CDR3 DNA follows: TGTGCCACCAGCAGAGATCGTACAGGGCATTCACCCCTCCACTTT.

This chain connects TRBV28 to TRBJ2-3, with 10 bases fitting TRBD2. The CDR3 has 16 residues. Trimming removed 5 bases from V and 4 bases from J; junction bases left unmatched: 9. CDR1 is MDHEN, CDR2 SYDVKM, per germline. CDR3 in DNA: TGTGCCAGCAGTCAATTAGCGGGGGGCTTATCAGATACGCAGTATTTT. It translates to CASSQLAGGLSDTQYF.

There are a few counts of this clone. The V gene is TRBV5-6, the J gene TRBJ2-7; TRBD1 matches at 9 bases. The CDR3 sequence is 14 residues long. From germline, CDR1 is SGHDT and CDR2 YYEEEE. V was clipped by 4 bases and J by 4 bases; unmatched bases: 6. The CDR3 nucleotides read TGTGCCAGCAGCCTACAGGGGGCTTCTTACGAGCAGTACTTC. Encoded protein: CASSLQGASYEQYF.

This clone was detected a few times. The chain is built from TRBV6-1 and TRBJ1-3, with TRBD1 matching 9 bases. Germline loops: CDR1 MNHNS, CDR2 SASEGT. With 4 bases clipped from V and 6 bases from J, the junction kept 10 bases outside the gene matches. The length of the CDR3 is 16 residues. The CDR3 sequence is CASSGLPGQGENTIYF. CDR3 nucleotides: TGTGCCAGCAGTGGACTACCGGGACAGGGTGAAAACACCATATATTTT.

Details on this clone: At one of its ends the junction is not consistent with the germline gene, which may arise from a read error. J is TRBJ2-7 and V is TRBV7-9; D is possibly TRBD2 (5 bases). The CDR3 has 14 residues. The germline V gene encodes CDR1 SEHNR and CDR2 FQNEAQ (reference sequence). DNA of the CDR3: TGTGCCAGCAGTTTTTTGCCGGGAACCTACGAGCAGTGCTTC. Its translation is CASSFLPGTYEQCF.

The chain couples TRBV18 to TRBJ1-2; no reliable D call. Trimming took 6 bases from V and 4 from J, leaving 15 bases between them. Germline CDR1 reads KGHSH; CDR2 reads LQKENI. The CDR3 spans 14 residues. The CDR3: CASSDAGDFYGYTF. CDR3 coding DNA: TGTGCCAGCTCGGACGCCGGGGATTTCTATGGCTACACCTTC.